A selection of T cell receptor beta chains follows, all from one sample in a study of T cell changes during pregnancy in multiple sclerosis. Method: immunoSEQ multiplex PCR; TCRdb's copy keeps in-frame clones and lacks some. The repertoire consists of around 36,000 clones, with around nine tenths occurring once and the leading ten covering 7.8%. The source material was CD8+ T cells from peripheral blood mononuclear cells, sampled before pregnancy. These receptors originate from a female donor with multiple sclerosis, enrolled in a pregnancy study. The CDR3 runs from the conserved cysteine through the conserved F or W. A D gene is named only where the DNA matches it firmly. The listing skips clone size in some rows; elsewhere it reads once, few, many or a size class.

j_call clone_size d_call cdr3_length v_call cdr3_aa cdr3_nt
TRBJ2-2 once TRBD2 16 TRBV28 CAAWGPGLLNTGELFF TGTGCCGCCTGGGGCCCGGGACTACTTAACACCGGGGAGCTGTTTTTT
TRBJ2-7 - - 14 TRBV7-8 CASSLRGDYYEQYF TGTGCCAGCAGCTTACGGGGAGACTACTACGAGCAGTACTTC
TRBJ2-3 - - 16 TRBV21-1 CASSGEKPPPPDTQYF TGTGCCAGCAGTGGGGAGAAACCACCGCCCCCAGATACGCAGTATTTT
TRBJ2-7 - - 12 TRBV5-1 CASSDQPGEQYF TGCGCCAGCAGCGACCAGCCGGGGGAGCAGTACTTC
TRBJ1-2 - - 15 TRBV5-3 CARSNTSGVLGGYTF TGTGCCAGAAGCAACACTTCAGGGGTTCTAGGCGGCTACACCTTC
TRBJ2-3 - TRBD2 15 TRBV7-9 CASSSTSDQGDTQYF TGTGCCAGCAGCTCTACTAGCGACCAAGGCGATACGCAGTATTTT
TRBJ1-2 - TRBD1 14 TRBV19 CASSWGQGAYGYTF TGTGCCAGTAGTTGGGGACAGGGAGCCTATGGCTACACCTTC
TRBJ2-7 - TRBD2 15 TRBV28 CASSFRGLAASEQYF TGTGCCAGCAGTTTTAGGGGACTAGCGGCCTCCGAGCAGTACTTC
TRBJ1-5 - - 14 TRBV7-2 CASSPTGFNQPQHF TGTGCCAGCAGCCCAACAGGTTTCAATCAGCCCCAGCATTTT
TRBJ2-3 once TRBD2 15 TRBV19 CASSTGTRSTDTQYF TGTGCCAGTAGTACCGGGACTAGGAGCACAGATACGCAGTATTTT
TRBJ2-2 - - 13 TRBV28 CASREDNTGELFF TGTGCCAGCAGGGAGGACAACACCGGGGAGCTGTTTTTT
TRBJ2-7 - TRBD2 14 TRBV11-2 CASSLWGGTYEQYF TGTGCCAGCAGCCTTTGGGGGGGAACCTACGAGCAGTACTTC
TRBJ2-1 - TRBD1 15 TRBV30 CAWSTGVGSYNEQFF TGTGCCTGGAGTACAGGGGTAGGTTCCTACAATGAGCAGTTCTTC
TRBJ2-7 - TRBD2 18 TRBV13 CASSSGTPSGRLTYEQYF TGTGCCAGCAGCTCGGGGACCCCGAGCGGGAGACTAACCTACGAGCAGTACTTC
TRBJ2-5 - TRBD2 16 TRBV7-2 CASSLEVAGGQETQYF TGTGCCAGCAGCTTAGAGGTGGCGGGGGGACAAGAGACCCAGTACTTC
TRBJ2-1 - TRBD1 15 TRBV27 CASSLVPGQGRRQFF TGTGCCAGCAGTTTGGTCCCGGGACAGGGCCGGAGGCAGTTCTTC
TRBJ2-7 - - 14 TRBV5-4 CASSSLGGSYEQYF TGTGCCAGCAGCTCACTGGGCGGGTCCTACGAGCAGTACTTC
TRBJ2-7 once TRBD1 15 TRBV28 CASSSRTGDMIEQYF TGTGCCAGCAGTTCCCGGACAGGGGATATGATCGAGCAGTACTTC
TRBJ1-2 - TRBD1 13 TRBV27 CASSPDRVHGYTF TGTGCCAGCAGTCCTGACAGGGTTCATGGCTACACCTTC
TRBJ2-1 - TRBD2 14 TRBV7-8 CASSFYAGDNEQFF TGTGCCAGCAGCTTCTATGCGGGGGACAATGAGCAGTTCTTC
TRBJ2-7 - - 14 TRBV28 CASSFEVTPYEQYF TGTGCCAGCAGTTTCGAGGTAACCCCCTACGAGCAGTACTTC
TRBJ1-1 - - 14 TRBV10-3 CAISESTRPSEAFF TGTGCCATCAGTGAGTCGACTCGACCGAGTGAAGCTTTCTTT
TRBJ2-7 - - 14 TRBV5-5 CASSLEGGYYEQYF TGTGCCAGCAGCTTGGAAGGGGGATACTACGAGCAGTACTTC
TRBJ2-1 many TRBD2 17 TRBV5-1 CASSLGGRTSGSDEQFF TGCGCCAGCAGCTTGGGGGGAAGGACTAGCGGGAGCGATGAGCAGTTCTTC
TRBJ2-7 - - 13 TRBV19 CASSRVDRDEQYF TGTGCCAGTAGCAGGGTGGACAGAGACGAGCAGTACTTC
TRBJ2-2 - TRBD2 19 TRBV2 CASSAGASGSSPNTGELFF TGTGCCAGCAGCGCGGGAGCTAGCGGGAGCAGCCCGAACACCGGGGAGCTGTTTTTT
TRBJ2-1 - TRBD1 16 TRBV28 CASSFQDRGRIGEQFF TGTGCCAGCAGTTTCCAAGACAGGGGTAGGATTGGGGAGCAGTTCTTC
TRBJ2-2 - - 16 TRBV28 CASRPDSGFYTGELFF TGTGCCAGCAGACCGGACTCAGGATTCTACACCGGGGAGCTGTTTTTT
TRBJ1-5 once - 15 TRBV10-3 CAISESSGRARAQHF TGTGCCATCAGTGAGTCGAGTGGGAGGGCCCGGGCCCAGCATTTT
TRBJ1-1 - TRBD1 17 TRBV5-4 CASSPGYTGTVNTEAFF TGTGCCAGCAGCCCTGGGTACACCGGGACAGTCAACACTGAAGCTTTCTTT
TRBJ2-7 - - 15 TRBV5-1 CASSLGGPHRYEQYF TGCGCCAGCAGCTTAGGAGGCCCCCACCGCTACGAGCAGTACTTC
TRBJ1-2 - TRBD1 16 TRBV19 CASSIDRGLSNYGYTF TGTGCCAGTAGTATCGACAGGGGCCTATCAAACTATGGCTACACCTTC
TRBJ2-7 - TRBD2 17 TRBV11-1 CASSLDRGLAGSYEQYF TGTGCCAGCAGCTTAGATCGGGGACTAGCGGGTTCCTACGAGCAGTACTTC
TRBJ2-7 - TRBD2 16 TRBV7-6 CASSLDWTSGSDEQYF TGTGCCAGCAGCTTAGATTGGACTAGCGGGAGTGATGAGCAGTACTTC
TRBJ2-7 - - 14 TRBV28 CASSGSPFPYEQYF TGTGCCTCGTCGGGATCACCTTTTCCCTACGAGCAGTACTTC
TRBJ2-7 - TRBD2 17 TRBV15 CATSRVQGGGRAYEQYF TGTGCCACCAGCAGAGTCCAAGGCGGCGGGAGGGCCTACGAGCAGTACTTC
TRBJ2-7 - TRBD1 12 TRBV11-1 CASGTGAYEQYF TGTGCCAGCGGGACAGGGGCCTACGAGCAGTACTTC
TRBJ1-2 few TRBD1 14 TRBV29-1 CTRTGAPSNYGYTF TGCACCCGGACAGGGGCCCCTTCTAACTATGGCTACACCTTC
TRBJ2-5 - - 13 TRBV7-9 CASSLGGPQDQYF TGTGCCAGCAGCTTAGGCGGACCACAGGACCAGTACTTC
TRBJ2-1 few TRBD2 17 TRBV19 CASSTFIAGSSYNEQFF TGTGCCAGTAGTACCTTCATAGCGGGAAGCTCCTACAATGAGCAGTTCTTC
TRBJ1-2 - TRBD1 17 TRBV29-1 CSVERPGQPLHTYGYTF TGCAGCGTTGAACGGCCGGGACAGCCACTACATACCTATGGCTACACCTTC
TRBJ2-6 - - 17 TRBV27 CASTHTVGGAGANVLTF TGTGCCAGCACTCACACCGTAGGGGGGGCTGGGGCCAACGTCCTGACTTTC
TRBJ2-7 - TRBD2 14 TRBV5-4 CASSSAGGRYEQYF TGTGCCAGCAGCTCCGCGGGGGGCCGCTACGAGCAGTACTTC
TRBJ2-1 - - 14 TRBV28 CASQLLSGDNEQFF TGTGCCAGCCAACTTCTGAGCGGTGACAATGAGCAGTTCTTC
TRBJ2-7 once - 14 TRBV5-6 CASSLGAGTYEQYF TGTGCCAGCAGCTTGGGGGCGGGGACCTACGAGCAGTACTTC
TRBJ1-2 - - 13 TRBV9 CASSPIGGDGYTF TGTGCCAGCAGCCCCATCGGAGGGGATGGCTACACCTTC
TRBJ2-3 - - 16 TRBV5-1 CASSLSVTGSTDTQYF TGCGCCAGCAGCTTGAGCGTAACAGGGAGCACAGATACGCAGTATTTT
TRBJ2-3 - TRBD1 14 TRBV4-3 CASSQVQGQDTQYF TGCGCCAGCAGCCAAGTACAGGGGCAAGATACGCAGTATTTT
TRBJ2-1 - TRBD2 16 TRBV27 CASSLLAGKQYNEQFF TGTGCCAGCAGCCTTCTAGCGGGGAAACAATACAATGAGCAGTTCTTC
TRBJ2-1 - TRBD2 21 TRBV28 CASSLYGGLAGVIASYNEQFF TGTGCCAGCAGTTTATATGGGGGACTAGCGGGTGTAATAGCGTCCTACAATGAGCAGTTCTTC
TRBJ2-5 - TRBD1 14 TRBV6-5 CASSYTGGQETQYF TGTGCCAGCAGTTACACAGGGGGGCAAGAGACCCAGTACTTC
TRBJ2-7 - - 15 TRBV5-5 CASSFYRDTNGEQYF TGTGCCAGCAGCTTCTACCGGGACACTAACGGGGAGCAGTACTTC
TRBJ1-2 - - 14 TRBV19 CASSERGQTYGYTF TGTGCCAGTAGCGAGAGAGGACAGACTTATGGCTACACCTTC
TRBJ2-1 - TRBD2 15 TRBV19 CASSITSGPGDEQFF TGTGCCAGTAGTATCACTAGCGGGCCAGGGGATGAGCAGTTCTTC
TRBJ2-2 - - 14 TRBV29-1 CSVERLDGTGELFF TGCAGCGTTGAACGACTCGATGGCACCGGGGAGCTGTTTTTT